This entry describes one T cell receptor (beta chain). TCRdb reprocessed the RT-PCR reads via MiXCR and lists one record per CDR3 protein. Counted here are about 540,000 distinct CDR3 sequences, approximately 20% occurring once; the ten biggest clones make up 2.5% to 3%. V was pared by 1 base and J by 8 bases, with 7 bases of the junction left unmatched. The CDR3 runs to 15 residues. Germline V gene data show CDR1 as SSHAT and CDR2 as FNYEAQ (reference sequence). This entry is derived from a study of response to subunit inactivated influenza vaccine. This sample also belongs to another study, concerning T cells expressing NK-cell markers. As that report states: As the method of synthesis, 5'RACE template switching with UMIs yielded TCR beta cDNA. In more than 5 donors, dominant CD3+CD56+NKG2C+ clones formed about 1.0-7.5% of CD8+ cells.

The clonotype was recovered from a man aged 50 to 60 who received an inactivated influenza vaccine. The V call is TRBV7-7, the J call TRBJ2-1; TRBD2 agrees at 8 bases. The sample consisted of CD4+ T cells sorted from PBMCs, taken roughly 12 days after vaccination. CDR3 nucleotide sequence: TGTGCCAGCAGCTTAGGGACTAGCACTTTCCATGAGCAGTTCTTC. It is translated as CASSLGTSTFHEQFF.